What follows are 15 T cell receptor beta chains derived from one specimen sequenced in a study of T cells in Graves' hyperthyroidism and ophthalmopathy. Regions amplified from RNA transcripts were the TCR beta CDR3 regions. The study used the HTBI primer set for a first-round RT-PCR of the TCR CDR3. TCRdb ran MiXCR on the multiplex PCR reads and lists one entry per CDR3 protein. The sample has hundreds of thousands of distinct CDR3 sequences, over 15% seen once; the top ten hold approximately 20%. The specimen sequenced was blood. The receptors were sampled from a woman aged 18-30 years with Graves' hyperthyroidism.

This chain joins TRBV10-3 and TRBJ1-6, with D tentatively TRBD1 (5 bases). The CDR3 is made up of 13 amino acids. Germline loops: CDR1 ENHRY, CDR2 SYGVKD. V shed 6 bases and J shed 7 bases, with 10 bases lying between them. The CDR3 DNA reads as TGTGCCATCAGGGGACCACCCAATTCACCCCTCCACTTT. It specifies CAIRGPPNSPLHF.

The table lists this clonotype with a few counts. V gene TRBV12-3 or TRBV12-4 combines with J gene TRBJ1-4; D gene uncertain. The CDR3 has 14 amino acids. Between the trimmed V and J ends, which lost 5 bases and 7 bases, there was a span of 14 bases. CDR3 nucleotides: TGTGCCAGCAGTACCCCCGGGCCCTCTGAAAAACTGTTTTTT. It yields the protein CASSTPGPSEKLFF.

This clonotype was recorded at least ten times. V and J are TRBV20-1 and TRBJ2-3; tentative D call: TRBD1 (6 bases). Trimming stripped 7 bases from V and 0 bases from J, with 11 bases between. The CDR3 has 13 amino acids. Germline loops: CDR1 DFQATT, CDR2 SNEGSKA (reference sequence). CDR3 bases: TGCAGTGTCCGACAGGCTAGCACAGATACGCAGTATTTT. Protein: CSVRQASTDTQYF.

This rearrangement joins TRBV7-8 to TRBJ1-1, with a possible D match to TRBD1 (6 bases). Germline V gene sequence: CDR1 SGHVS, CDR2 FQNEAQ. V gave up 10 bases and J gave up 5 bases, with 20 bases separating them. CDR3 length: 14 amino acids. The CDR3 DNA sequence: TGTGCCACCAAAGATTACAGGGCGTTTACTGAAGCTTTCTTT. Its protein is CATKDYRAFTEAFF. The full variable domain, with the rest looked up from reference TRBV7-8 and TRBJ1-1, is GAGVSQSPRYKVAKRGQDVALRCDPISGHVSLFWYQQALGQGPEFLTYFQNEAQLDKSGLPSDRFFAERPEGSVSTLKIQRTQQEDSAVYLCATKDYRAFTEAFFGQGTRLTVV.

This clonotype turned up a few times. The CDR3 here is CAIRGDGNQPQHF. Here the CDR3 DNA reads TGTGCCATCAGGGGGGACGGGAATCAGCCCCAGCATTTT. The chain uses TRBV10-3 and TRBJ1-5; maybe TRBD1 (5 bases). V was cut by 6 bases and J by 4 bases, with 10 bases left in between. This CDR3 comprises 13 residues. Germline loops: CDR1 ENHRY, CDR2 SYGVKD.

Ten or more counts support this clonotype. CDR3 amino acids: CASSTLSGRGSNEQFF. In nucleotides, the CDR3 is TGTGCCAGTAGTACTCTAAGCGGCAGGGGGTCCAATGAGCAGTTCTTC. This chain links TRBV19 with TRBJ2-1; TRBD1 agrees at 7 bases. The CDR3 runs to 16 residues. Germline loops: CDR1 LNHDA, CDR2 SQIVND (reference sequence). V shed 4 bases, J shed 6 bases, and the junction held 12 bases outside the gene matches.

As to this clonotype: Possible read error: a much larger clone is one base away. The gene calls are TRBV6-1 and TRBJ1-3; unclear D gene. The germline V gene encodes CDR1 MNHNS and CDR2 SASEGT. The CDR3 is 16 residues long. The CDR3 sequence: CVSSEALSAAGNTIYF. The DNA for the CDR3 is TGTGTCAGCAGTGAAGCGCTTTCGGCCGCTGGAAACACCATATATTTT.

This clonotype was counted at least ten times. V is TRBV6-1 and J is TRBJ2-1, with a tentative D call TRBD1 (6 bases). The germline CDR1 and CDR2 sequences are MNHNS and SASEGT. The CDR3 has 15 residues. V lost 5 bases and J lost 5, with 16 bases in between. The CDR3 loop is CASSYRDKRHNEQFF. The CDR3, as DNA: TGTGCCAGCAGTTACCGGGACAAGAGACACAATGAGCAGTTCTTC.

This clonotype occurred a few times. This chain links TRBV7-9 with TRBJ2-7, with D perhaps given as TRBD1 or TRBD2 (5 bases each). V lost 6 bases and J lost 2, with 14 bases in between. The CDR3 is 14 residues long. Germline CDR1 is SEHNR and CDR2 is FQNEAQ (reference sequence). In DNA, the CDR3 is TGTGCCAGCAGGGGGACGCAGCCACCCTACGAGCAGTACTTC. The encoded protein is CASRGTQPPYEQYF.

The CDR3 loop is CSARFRADTQYF. The CDR3 DNA follows: TGCAGTGCTAGATTTCGTGCAGATACGCAGTATTTT. This rearrangement joins TRBV20-1 to TRBJ2-3; D uncertain. Germline-derived CDR1 and CDR2 are DFQATT and SNEGSKA (reference sequence). Trimming removed 2 bases at V and 4 bases at J, with 7 bases between. This CDR3 comprises 12 residues.

This clonotype was picked up a small number of times. The rearrangement links TRBV6-5 to TRBJ2-7; TRBD2 might be the D (6 bases). Germline assignment: CDR1 MNHEY and CDR2 SVGAGI. The CDR3 is made up of 13 amino acids. Between the trimmed V and J ends, which lost 10 bases and 0 bases, there was a span of 13 bases. As DNA, the CDR3 is TGTGCCACAGCGGAGGGCTACTCCTACGAGCAGTACTTC. It encodes CATAEGYSYEQYF.

This clonotype was recorded a few times. V usage is TRBV7-9 and J usage is TRBJ2-1, with TRBD1 matching over 7 bases. The CDR3 contains 17 residues. Germline V CDR1 and CDR2: SEHNR, FQNEAQ (reference sequence). J lost 4 bases, V lost 2 bases, and 11 bases had no gene match. The CDR3 coding sequence is TGTGCCAGCAGCTTATCGGGTTCGGGACAGCTATACAATGAGCAGTTCTTC. Translation: CASSLSGSGQLYNEQFF.

This rearrangement joins TRBV18 to TRBJ2-7; 11 bases align to TRBD1. The CDR3 runs 18 residues. V lost 0 bases and J lost 3; bases outside the gene matches: 10. Germline loops: CDR1 KGHSH, CDR2 LQKENI. CDR3: CASSPPPGQGATYYEQYF. The CDR3 DNA sequence: TGTGCCAGCTCACCACCTCCCGGACAGGGGGCGACCTACTACGAGCAGTACTTC. Together with reference TRBV18 and TRBJ2-7, the CDR3 gives the full variable domain: NAGVMQNPRHLVRRRGQEARLRCSPMKGHSHVYWYRQLPEEGLKFMVYLQKENIIDESGMPKERFSAEFPKEGPSILRIQQVVRGDSAAYFCASSPPPGQGATYYEQYFGPGTRLTVT.

This clonotype was detected many times. The chain has TRBV20-1 and TRBJ2-3; 9 bases match TRBD2. CDR3 length: 15 residues. V shed 6 bases and J 6 bases; nucleotides not matched to a gene: 13. Germline CDR1 DFQATT, CDR2 SNEGSKA (reference sequence). DNA of the CDR3: TGCAGTGCAGAACGACTAGCGGAGAGTTTGGATACGCAGTATTTT. Residues: CSAERLAESLDTQYF.

The J gene is TRBJ1-1, the V gene TRBV10-1, with D perhaps TRBD1 (6 bases). This CDR3 comprises 16 residues. Deletions cut 3 bases from V and 4 bases from J, with 18 bases between. From germline, CDR1 is WNHNN and CDR2 SYGVQD (reference sequence). The DNA of the CDR3 is TGCGCCAGCAGTGATTCCAGAACAGGGATGATCACTGAAGCTTTCTTT. Translation gives CASSDSRTGMITEAFF.